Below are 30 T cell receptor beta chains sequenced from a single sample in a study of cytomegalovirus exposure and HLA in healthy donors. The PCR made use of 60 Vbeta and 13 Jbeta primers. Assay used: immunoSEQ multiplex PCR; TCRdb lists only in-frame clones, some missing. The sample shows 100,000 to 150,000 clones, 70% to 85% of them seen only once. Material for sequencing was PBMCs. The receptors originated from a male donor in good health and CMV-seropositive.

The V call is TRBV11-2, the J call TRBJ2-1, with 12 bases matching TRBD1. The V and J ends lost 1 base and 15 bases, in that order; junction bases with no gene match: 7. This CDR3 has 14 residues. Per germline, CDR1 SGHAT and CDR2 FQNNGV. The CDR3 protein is CASSLAGTGGGGFF. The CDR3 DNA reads TGTGCCAGCAGCTTAGCTGGGACAGGGGGCGGTGGGTTCTTC.

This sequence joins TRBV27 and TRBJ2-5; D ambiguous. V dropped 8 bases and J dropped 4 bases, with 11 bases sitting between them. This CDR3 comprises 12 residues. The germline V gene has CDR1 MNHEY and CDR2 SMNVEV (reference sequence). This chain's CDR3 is CASGIRRETQYF. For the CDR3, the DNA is TGTGCCAGCGGAATTAGGAGAGAGACCCAGTACTTC.

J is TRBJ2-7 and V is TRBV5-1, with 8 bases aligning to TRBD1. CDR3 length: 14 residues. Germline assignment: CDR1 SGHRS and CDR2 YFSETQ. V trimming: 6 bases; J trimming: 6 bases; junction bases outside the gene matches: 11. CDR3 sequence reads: CASKVGTGGREQYF. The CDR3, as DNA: TGCGCCAGCAAGGTCGGAACAGGGGGGCGCGAGCAGTACTTC.

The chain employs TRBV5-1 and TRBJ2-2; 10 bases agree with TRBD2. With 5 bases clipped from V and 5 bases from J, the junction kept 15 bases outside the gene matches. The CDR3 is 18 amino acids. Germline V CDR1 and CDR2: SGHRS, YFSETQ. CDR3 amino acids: CASRTGSGGASRTGELFF. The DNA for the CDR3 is TGCGCCAGCAGAACGGGGAGCGGGGGGGCCAGTCGGACCGGGGAGCTGTTTTTT.

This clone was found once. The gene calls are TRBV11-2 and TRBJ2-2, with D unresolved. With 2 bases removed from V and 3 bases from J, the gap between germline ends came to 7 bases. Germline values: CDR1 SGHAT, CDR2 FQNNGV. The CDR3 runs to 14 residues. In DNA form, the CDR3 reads TGTGCCAGCAGCTTATTACAGTACACCGGGGAGCTGTTTTTT. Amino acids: CASSLLQYTGELFF.

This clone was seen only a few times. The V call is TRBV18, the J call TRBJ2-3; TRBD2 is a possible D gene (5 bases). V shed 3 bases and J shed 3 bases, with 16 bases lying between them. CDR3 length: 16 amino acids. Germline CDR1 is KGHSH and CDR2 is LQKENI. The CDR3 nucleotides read TGTGCCAGCTCACCGAGGGTTTCTTCTGGAACAGATACGCAGTATTTT. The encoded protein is CASSPRVSSGTDTQYF.

DNA for the CDR3: TGTGCCAGTAGTAGCCCCCACGGTCAGCCCCAGCATTTT. Translating gives CASSSPHGQPQHF. The V call is TRBV19, the J call TRBJ1-5; D gene uncertain. The CDR3 covers 13 residues. Germline V gene sequence: CDR1 LNHDA, CDR2 SQIVND (reference sequence). Trimming cost V 4 bases and J 6 bases, with 10 bases left between them.

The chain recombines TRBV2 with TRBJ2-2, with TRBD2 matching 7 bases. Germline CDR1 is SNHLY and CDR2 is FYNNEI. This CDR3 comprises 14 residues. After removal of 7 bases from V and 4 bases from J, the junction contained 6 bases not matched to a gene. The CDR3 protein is CASNAGVSTGELFF. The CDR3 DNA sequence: TGTGCCAGCAATGCGGGAGTGAGCACCGGGGAGCTGTTTTTT. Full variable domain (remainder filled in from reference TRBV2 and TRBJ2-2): EPEVTQTPSHQVTQMGQEVILRCVPISNHLYFYWYRQILGQKVEFLVSFYNNEISEKSEIFDDQFSVERPDGSNFTLKIRSTKLEDSAMYFCASNAGVSTGELFFGEGSRLTVL.

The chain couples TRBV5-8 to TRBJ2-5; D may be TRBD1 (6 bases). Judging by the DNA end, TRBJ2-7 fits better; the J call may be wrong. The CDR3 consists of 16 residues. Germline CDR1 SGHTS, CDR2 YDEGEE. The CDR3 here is CASSVGLDSRSYEQYF. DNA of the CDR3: TGTGCCAGCAGCGTGGGTTTGGACAGTAGGAGCTACGAGCAGTACTTC.

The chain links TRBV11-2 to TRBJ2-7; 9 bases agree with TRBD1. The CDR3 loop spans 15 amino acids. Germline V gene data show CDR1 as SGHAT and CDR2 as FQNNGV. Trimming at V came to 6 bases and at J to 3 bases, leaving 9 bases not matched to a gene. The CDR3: CASSFPGQGIYEQYF. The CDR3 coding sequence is TGTGCCAGCAGTTTTCCGGGACAGGGTATCTACGAGCAGTACTTC. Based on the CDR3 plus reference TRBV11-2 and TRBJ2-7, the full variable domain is EAGVAQSPRYKIIEKRQSVAFWCNPISGHATLYWYQQILGQGPKLLIQFQNNGVVDDSQLPKDRFSAERLKGVDSTLKIQPAKLEDSAVYLCASSFPGQGIYEQYFGPGTRLTVT.

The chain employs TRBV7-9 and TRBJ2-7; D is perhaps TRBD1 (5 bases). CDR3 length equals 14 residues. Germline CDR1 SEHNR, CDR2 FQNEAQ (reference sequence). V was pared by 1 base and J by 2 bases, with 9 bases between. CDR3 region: CASSLGGGAYEQYF. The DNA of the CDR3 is TGTGCCAGCAGCTTAGGGGGCGGAGCCTACGAGCAGTACTTC.

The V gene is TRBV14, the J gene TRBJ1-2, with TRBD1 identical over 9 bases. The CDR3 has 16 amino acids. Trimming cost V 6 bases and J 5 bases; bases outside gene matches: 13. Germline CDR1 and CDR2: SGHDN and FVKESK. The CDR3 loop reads CASSHFPGQGRYGYTF. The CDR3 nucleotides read TGTGCCAGCAGTCACTTCCCGGGACAGGGACGTTATGGCTACACCTTC.

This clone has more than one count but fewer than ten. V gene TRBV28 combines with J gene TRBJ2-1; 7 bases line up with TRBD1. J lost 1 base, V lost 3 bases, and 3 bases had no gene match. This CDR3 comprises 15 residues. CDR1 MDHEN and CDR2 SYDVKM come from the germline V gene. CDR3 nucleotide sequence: TGTGCCAGCAGTTTTGCAGGGGGATCCTACAATGAGCAGTTCTTC. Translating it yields CASSFAGGSYNEQFF.

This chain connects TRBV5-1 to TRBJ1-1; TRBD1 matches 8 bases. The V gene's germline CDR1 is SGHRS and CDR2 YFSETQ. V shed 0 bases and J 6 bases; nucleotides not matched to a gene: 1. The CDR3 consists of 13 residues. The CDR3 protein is CASSLAGGAEAFF. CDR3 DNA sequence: TGCGCCAGCAGCTTGGCAGGGGGCGCTGAAGCTTTCTTT.

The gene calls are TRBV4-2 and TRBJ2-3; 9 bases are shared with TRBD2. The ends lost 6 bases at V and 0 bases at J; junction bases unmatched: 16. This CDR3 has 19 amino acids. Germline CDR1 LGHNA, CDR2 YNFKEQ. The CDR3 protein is CASRKEVIRLADSTDTQYF. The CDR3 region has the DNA TGTGCCAGCAGAAAAGAGGTTATACGACTAGCGGATAGCACAGATACGCAGTATTTT.

The CDR3 region has the DNA TGTGCCAGCAGCCGGACAGGAGATGAAAAACTGTTTTTT. This sequence encodes CASSRTGDEKLFF. The chain recombines TRBV7-9 with TRBJ1-4; 7 nucleotides match TRBD1. CDR1 SEHNR and CDR2 FQNEAQ come from the germline V gene (reference sequence). The trim removed 5 bases at V and 6 bases at J, leaving 3 bases unmatched. CDR3 length: 13 amino acids.

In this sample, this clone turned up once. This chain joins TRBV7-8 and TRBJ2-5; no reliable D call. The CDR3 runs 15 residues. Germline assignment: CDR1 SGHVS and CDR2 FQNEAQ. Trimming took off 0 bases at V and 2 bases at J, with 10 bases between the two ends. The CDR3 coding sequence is TGTGCCAGCAGCTTAGCGAGGTTAGGACAAGAGACCCAGTACTTC. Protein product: CASSLARLGQETQYF.

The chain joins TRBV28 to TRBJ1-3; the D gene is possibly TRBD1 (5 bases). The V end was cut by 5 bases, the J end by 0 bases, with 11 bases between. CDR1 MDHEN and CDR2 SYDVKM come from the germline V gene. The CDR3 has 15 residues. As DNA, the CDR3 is TGTGCCAGCAGTATTAGGGGCGCCTCTGGAAACACCATATATTTT. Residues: CASSIRGASGNTIYF.

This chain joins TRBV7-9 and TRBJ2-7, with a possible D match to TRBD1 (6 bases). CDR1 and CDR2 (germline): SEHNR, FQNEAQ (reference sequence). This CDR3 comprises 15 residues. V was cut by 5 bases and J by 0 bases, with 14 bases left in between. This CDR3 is CASSLWDTFSYEQYF. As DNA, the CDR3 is TGTGCCAGCAGCCTGTGGGACACTTTCTCCTACGAGCAGTACTTC.

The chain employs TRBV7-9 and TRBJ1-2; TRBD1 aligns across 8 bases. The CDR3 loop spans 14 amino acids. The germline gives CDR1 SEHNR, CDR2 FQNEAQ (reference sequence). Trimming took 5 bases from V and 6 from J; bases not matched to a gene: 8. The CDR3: CASSASTGGDGYTF. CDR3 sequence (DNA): TGTGCCAGCAGCGCATCCACAGGGGGAGATGGCTACACCTTC.

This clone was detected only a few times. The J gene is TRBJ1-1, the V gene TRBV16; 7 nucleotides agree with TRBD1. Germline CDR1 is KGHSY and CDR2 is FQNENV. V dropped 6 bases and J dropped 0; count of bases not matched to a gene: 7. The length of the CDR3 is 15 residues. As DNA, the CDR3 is TGTGCCAGCAGACAGAACAGGGGCTTGAACACTGAAGCTTTCTTT. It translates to CASRQNRGLNTEAFF.

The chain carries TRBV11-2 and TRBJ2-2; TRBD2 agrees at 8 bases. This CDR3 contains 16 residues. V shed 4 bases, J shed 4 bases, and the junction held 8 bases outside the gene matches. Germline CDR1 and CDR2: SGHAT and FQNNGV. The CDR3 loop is CASSYGTRASTGELFF. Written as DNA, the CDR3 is TGTGCCAGCAGCTACGGGACTAGAGCGAGCACCGGGGAGCTGTTTTTT.

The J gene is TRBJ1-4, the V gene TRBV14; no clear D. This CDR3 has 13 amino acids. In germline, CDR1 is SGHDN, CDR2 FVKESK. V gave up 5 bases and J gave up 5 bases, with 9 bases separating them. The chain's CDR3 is CASSYSGNEKLFF. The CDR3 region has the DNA TGTGCCAGCAGCTACAGCGGAAATGAAAAACTGTTTTTT.

Here the CDR3 reads CASSQAYTSGSFRSEQYF. The CDR3 DNA reads as TGCGCCAGCAGCCAAGCGTATACTAGCGGGAGTTTCCGAAGCGAGCAGTACTTC. This sequence joins TRBV4-1 and TRBJ2-5; TRBD2 agrees at 11 bases. The DNA end is a closer match to TRBJ2-7, so the J assignment may be wrong. This CDR3 region has 18 residues. CDR1 MGHRA and CDR2 YSYEKL come from the germline V gene.

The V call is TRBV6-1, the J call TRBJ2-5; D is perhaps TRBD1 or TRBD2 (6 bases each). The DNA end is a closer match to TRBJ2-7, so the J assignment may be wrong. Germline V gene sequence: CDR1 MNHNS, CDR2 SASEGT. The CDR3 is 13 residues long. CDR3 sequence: CASTRTGGGEQYF. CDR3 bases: TGTGCCAGCACGCGCACAGGAGGGGGCGAGCAGTACTTC.

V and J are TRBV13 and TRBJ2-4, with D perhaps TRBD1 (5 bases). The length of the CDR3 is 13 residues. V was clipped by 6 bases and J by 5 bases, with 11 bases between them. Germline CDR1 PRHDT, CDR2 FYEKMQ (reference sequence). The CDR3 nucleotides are TGTGCCAGCAGTGTCAGGGATGAAAACATTCAGTACTTC. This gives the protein CASSVRDENIQYF.

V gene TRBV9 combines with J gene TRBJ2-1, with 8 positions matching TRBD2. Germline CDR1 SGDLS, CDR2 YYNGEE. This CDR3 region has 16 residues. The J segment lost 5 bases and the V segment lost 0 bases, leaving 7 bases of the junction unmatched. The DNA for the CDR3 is TGTGCCAGCAGCGTAGCAGGGAGCGGGAGCCACAATGAGCAGTTCTTC. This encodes CASSVAGSGSHNEQFF. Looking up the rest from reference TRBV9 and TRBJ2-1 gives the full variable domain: DSGVTQTPKHLITATGQRVTLRCSPRSGDLSVYWYQQSLDQGLQFLIQYYNGEERAKGNILERFSAQQFPDLHSELNLSSLELGDSALYFCASSVAGSGSHNEQFFGPGTRLTVL.

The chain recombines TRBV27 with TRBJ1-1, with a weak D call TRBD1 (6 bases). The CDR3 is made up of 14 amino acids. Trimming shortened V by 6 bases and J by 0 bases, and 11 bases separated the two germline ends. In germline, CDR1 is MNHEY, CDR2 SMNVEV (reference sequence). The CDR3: CASRTDSMNTEAFF. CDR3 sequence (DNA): TGTGCCAGCAGGACGGACAGTATGAACACTGAAGCTTTCTTT.

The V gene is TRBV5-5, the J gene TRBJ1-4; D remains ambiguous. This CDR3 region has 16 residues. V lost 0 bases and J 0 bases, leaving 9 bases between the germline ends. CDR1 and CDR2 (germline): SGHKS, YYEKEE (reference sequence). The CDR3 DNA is TGTGCCAGCAGCTTGGAACTTTCTGCAACTAATGAAAAACTGTTTTTT. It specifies CASSLELSATNEKLFF.

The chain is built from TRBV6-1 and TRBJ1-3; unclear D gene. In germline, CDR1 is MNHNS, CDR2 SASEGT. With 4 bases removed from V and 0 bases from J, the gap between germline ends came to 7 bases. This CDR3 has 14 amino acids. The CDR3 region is CASSVGDSGNTIYF. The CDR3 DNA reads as TGTGCCAGCAGTGTCGGTGACTCTGGAAACACCATATATTTT.